This is a list of T cell receptor beta chains from one sample in a study of response to subunit inactivated influenza vaccine. TCRdb passed the RT-PCR reads through MiXCR, listing each CDR3 protein once. This table has some 520,000 distinct CDR3 sequences, approximately 15% appearing once. The source was CD4+ T cells sorted from PBMCs, collected less than 30 months after vaccination. These receptors came from a man between 50 and 69 years old who received an inactivated influenza vaccine. Both conserved end residues are part of each CDR3. D genes are given only for firm matches. Clone size is not always given. Where it is, it says once, few, many or a class for expanded clones.

CDR3 DNA: TGTGCCAGCAGCGCCAGGGTCACGAACACCAGGGAGCTGTTTTTT
CDR3 protein: CASSARVTNTRELFF
J gene: TRBJ2-2
CDR3 length: 15
clone size: NA
V gene: TRBV9
D gene: NA

CDR3 DNA: TGTGCCAGTAACAACGGTCTTAATGAAAAACTGTTTTTT
CDR3 protein: CASNNGLNEKLFF
J gene: TRBJ1-4
CDR3 length: 13
clone size: NA
V gene: TRBV19
D gene: NA

CDR3 DNA: TGTGCCAGCAGCTTACGCCAGGACAGTGGTACGCAGTATTTT
CDR3 protein: CASSLRQDSGTQYF
J gene: TRBJ2-3
CDR3 length: 14
clone size: many
V gene: TRBV7-2
D gene: NA

CDR3 DNA: TGTGCCACCAGTGATACGGGACAGGGAGGAGTCGGGGAGCTGTTTTTT
CDR3 protein: CATSDTGQGGVGELFF
J gene: TRBJ2-2
CDR3 length: 16
clone size: NA
V gene: TRBV24-1
D gene: TRBD1

CDR3 DNA: TGCGCCAGCAGCCGAACGGGAGGGCCAAACACCGGGGAGCTGTTTTTT
CDR3 protein: CASSRTGGPNTGELFF
J gene: TRBJ2-2
CDR3 length: 16
clone size: NA
V gene: TRBV4-3
D gene: TRBD2

CDR3 DNA: TGCAGTGCTACTATAGCGGGAGTGCAAGAGACCCAGTACTTC
CDR3 protein: CSATIAGVQETQYF
J gene: TRBJ2-5
CDR3 length: 14
clone size: many
V gene: TRBV20-1
D gene: TRBD2

CDR3 DNA: TGTGCCAGCAGCAAAACAGGGGGCGCACCTAATTCACCCCTCCACTTT
CDR3 protein: CASSKTGGAPNSPLHF
J gene: TRBJ1-6
CDR3 length: 16
clone size: NA
V gene: TRBV3-1
D gene: TRBD1

CDR3 DNA: TGCAGTGCTAGAGTGGGCAGGACCGCGACCCAGTACTTC
CDR3 protein: CSARVGRTATQYF
J gene: TRBJ2-5
CDR3 length: 13
clone size: NA
V gene: TRBV20-1
D gene: NA

CDR3 DNA: TGTGCCAGCAGCGATAGCGGGGGGCGGACAGATACGCAGTATTTT
CDR3 protein: CASSDSGGRTDTQYF
J gene: TRBJ2-3
CDR3 length: 15
clone size: NA
V gene: TRBV9
D gene: TRBD2

CDR3 DNA: TGTGCCAGCAGAGGCGACAAGTACAATGAGCAGTTCTTC
CDR3 protein: CASRGDKYNEQFF
J gene: TRBJ2-1
CDR3 length: 13
clone size: many
V gene: TRBV11-1
D gene: NA

CDR3 DNA: TGCGCCAGCACGTCGAACCAAGAGACCCAGTACTTC
CDR3 protein: CASTSNQETQYF
J gene: TRBJ2-5
CDR3 length: 12
clone size: many
V gene: TRBV5-1
D gene: NA

CDR3 DNA: TGCAGTGCTAGAGTAGCGGGGGGCCGCCGAGCCAAAAACATTCAGTACTTC
CDR3 protein: CSARVAGGRRAKNIQYF
J gene: TRBJ2-4
CDR3 length: 17
clone size: few
V gene: TRBV20-1
D gene: TRBD2

CDR3 DNA: TGCGCCAGCAGCTTGGGCGGACGCAGCACCGGGGAGCTGTTTTTT
CDR3 protein: CASSLGGRSTGELFF
J gene: TRBJ2-2
CDR3 length: 15
clone size: many
V gene: TRBV5-1
D gene: NA

CDR3 DNA: TGTGCCAGCAGTCCTCATAGCGGGAGGGCCCTCGAGCAGTACTTC
CDR3 protein: CASSPHSGRALEQYF
J gene: TRBJ2-7
CDR3 length: 15
clone size: NA
V gene: TRBV12-3/TRBV12-4
D gene: TRBD2

CDR3 DNA: TGCAGTGCTCCTGGGACTAGCAGCTCCTACAATGAGCAGTTCTTC
CDR3 protein: CSAPGTSSSYNEQFF
J gene: TRBJ2-1
CDR3 length: 15
clone size: NA
V gene: TRBV20-1
D gene: TRBD2

CDR3 DNA: TGCGCCAGCAGCCAGAGGGCCCTGAGCTCCTACGAGCAGTACTTC
CDR3 protein: CASSQRALSSYEQYF
J gene: TRBJ2-7
CDR3 length: 15
clone size: NA
V gene: TRBV4-3
D gene: NA

CDR3 DNA: TGTGCCAGCAGTTTGTTCAGGGCGCCTGGAAATTCACCCCTCCACTTT
CDR3 protein: CASSLFRAPGNSPLHF
J gene: TRBJ1-6
CDR3 length: 16
clone size: few
V gene: TRBV12-3/TRBV12-4
D gene: NA

CDR3 DNA: TGTGCCAGCAGCCCCTTCGGACTAGGGAGATGGAATGAGCAGTTCTTC
CDR3 protein: CASSPFGLGRWNEQFF
J gene: TRBJ2-1
CDR3 length: 16
clone size: few
V gene: TRBV3-1
D gene: TRBD2

CDR3 DNA: TGTGCCAGCAGCCTTCGGGACAGCTCCTACAATGAGCAGTTCTTC
CDR3 protein: CASSLRDSSYNEQFF
J gene: TRBJ2-1
CDR3 length: 15
clone size: few
V gene: TRBV7-9
D gene: TRBD1

CDR3 DNA: TGTGCCAGCACCCCTAGCGGGGATTCGAATACGCAGTATTTT
CDR3 protein: CASTPSGDSNTQYF
J gene: TRBJ2-3
CDR3 length: 14
clone size: once
V gene: TRBV6-1
D gene: TRBD2

CDR3 DNA: TGCAGTGCTAGAGCTCCCACTGGCGGGAGGAGCACCGGGGAGCTGTTTTTT
CDR3 protein: CSARAPTGGRSTGELFF
J gene: TRBJ2-2
CDR3 length: 17
clone size: few
V gene: TRBV20-1
D gene: TRBD2

CDR3 DNA: TGTGCCAGCAGCCAAGCCAGCAATATAGCCAAAAACATTCAGTACTTC
CDR3 protein: CASSQASNIAKNIQYF
J gene: TRBJ2-4
CDR3 length: 16
clone size: few
V gene: TRBV3-1
D gene: NA

CDR3 DNA: TGTGCCAGCCGGGGTCTAGGCAATGAGCAGTTCTTC
CDR3 protein: CASRGLGNEQFF
J gene: TRBJ2-1
CDR3 length: 12
clone size: many
V gene: TRBV12-3/TRBV12-4
D gene: NA

CDR3 DNA: TGTGCCAGCTCAGCAGGAGCACAGCAAGAGACCCAGTACTTC
CDR3 protein: CASSAGAQQETQYF
J gene: TRBJ2-5
CDR3 length: 14
clone size: many
V gene: TRBV18
D gene: NA

CDR3 DNA: TGTGCCAGCAGTTTAGGTGGACAGCTCGGGGAGCTGTTTTTT
CDR3 protein: CASSLGGQLGELFF
J gene: TRBJ2-2
CDR3 length: 14
clone size: few
V gene: TRBV12-3/TRBV12-4
D gene: NA

CDR3 DNA: TGTGCCAGCAGTCCTTACAACACCGGGGAGCTGTTTTTT
CDR3 protein: CASSPYNTGELFF
J gene: TRBJ2-2
CDR3 length: 13
clone size: few
V gene: TRBV28
D gene: NA

CDR3 DNA: TGTGCCAGCAGCCCTTATACAGGGTGGAACACCGGGGAGCTGTTTTTT
CDR3 protein: CASSPYTGWNTGELFF
J gene: TRBJ2-2
CDR3 length: 16
clone size: NA
V gene: TRBV14
D gene: NA

CDR3 DNA: TGTGCCAGCAGCTCTTGGGGCAGGGGTGGGAACACTGAAGCTTTCTTT
CDR3 protein: CASSSWGRGGNTEAFF
J gene: TRBJ1-1
CDR3 length: 16
clone size: few
V gene: TRBV7-2
D gene: NA

CDR3 DNA: TGTGCCAGCAGCCTGAGGGCTGGCGAAAAACTGTTTTTT
CDR3 protein: CASSLRAGEKLFF
J gene: TRBJ1-4
CDR3 length: 13
clone size: few
V gene: TRBV7-2
D gene: NA

CDR3 DNA: TGCAGTGCTAGAGATCTCAACGACAGGCTTAGCTATGGCTACACCTTC
CDR3 protein: CSARDLNDRLSYGYTF
J gene: TRBJ1-2
CDR3 length: 16
clone size: NA
V gene: TRBV20-1
D gene: NA

CDR3 DNA: TGTGCTAGTGGTTTCAACACCGGGGAGCTGTTTTTT
CDR3 protein: CASGFNTGELFF
J gene: TRBJ2-2
CDR3 length: 12
clone size: NA
V gene: TRBV12-5
D gene: NA

CDR3 DNA: TGTGCCAGCAGTTACTCGGGGGCTAGCGGCTACAATGAGCAGTTCTTC
CDR3 protein: CASSYSGASGYNEQFF
J gene: TRBJ2-1
CDR3 length: 16
clone size: few
V gene: TRBV6-5
D gene: NA

CDR3 DNA: TGTGCCAGCAGTCGTCTGACAGGCCCCGCTGGGGCCAACGTCCTGACTTTC
CDR3 protein: CASSRLTGPAGANVLTF
J gene: TRBJ2-6
CDR3 length: 17
clone size: few
V gene: TRBV7-2
D gene: NA